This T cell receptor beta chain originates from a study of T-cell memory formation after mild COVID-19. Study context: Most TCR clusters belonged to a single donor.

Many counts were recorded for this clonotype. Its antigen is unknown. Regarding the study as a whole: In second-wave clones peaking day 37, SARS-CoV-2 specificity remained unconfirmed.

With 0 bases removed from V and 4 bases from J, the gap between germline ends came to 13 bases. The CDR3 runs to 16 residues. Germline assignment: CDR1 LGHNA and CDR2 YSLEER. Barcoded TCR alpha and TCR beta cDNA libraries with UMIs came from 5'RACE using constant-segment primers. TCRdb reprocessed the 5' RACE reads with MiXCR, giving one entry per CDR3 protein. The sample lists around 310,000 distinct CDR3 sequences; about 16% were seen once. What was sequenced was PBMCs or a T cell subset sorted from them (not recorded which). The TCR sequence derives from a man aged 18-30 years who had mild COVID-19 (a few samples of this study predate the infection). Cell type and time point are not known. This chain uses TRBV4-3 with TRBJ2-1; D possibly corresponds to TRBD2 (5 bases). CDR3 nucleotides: TGCGCCAGCAGCCAAGATCCCCTCCGGGGTTACAATGAGCAGTTCTTC. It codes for CASSQDPLRGYNEQFF.